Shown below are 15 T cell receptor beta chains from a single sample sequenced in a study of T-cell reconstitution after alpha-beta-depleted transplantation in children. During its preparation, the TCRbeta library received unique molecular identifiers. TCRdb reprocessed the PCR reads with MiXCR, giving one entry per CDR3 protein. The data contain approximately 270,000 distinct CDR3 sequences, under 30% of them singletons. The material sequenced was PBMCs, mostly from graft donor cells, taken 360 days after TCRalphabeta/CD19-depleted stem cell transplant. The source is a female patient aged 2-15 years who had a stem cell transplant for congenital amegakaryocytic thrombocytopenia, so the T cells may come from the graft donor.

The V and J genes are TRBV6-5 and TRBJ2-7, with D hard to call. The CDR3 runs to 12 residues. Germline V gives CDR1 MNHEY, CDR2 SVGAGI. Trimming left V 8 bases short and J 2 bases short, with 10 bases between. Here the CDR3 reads CASAKKAYEQYF. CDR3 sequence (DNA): TGTGCCAGCGCCAAGAAGGCCTACGAGCAGTACTTC.

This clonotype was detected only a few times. Here the CDR3 reads CASSYGTGEKLFF. The CDR3 region has the DNA TGTGCCAGCAGTTACGGTACGGGTGAAAAACTGTTTTTT. The chain carries TRBV6-5 and TRBJ1-4; D is unresolved. The CDR3 is 13 amino acids. The germline V gene encodes CDR1 MNHEY and CDR2 SVGAGI. Trimming cost V 2 bases and J 7 bases, with 8 bases left between them.

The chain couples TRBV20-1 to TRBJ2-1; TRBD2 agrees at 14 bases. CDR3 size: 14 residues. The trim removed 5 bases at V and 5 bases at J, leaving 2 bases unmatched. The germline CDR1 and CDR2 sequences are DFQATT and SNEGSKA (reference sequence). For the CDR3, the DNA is TGCAGTGCTCCGACTAGCGGGGGGGACAATGAGCAGTTCTTC. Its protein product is CSAPTSGGDNEQFF.

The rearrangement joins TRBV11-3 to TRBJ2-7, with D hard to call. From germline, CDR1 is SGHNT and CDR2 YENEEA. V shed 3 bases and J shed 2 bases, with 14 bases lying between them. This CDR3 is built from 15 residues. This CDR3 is CASSLTASPTYEQYF. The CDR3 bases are TGTGCCAGCAGCTTGACTGCATCGCCTACCTACGAGCAGTACTTC.

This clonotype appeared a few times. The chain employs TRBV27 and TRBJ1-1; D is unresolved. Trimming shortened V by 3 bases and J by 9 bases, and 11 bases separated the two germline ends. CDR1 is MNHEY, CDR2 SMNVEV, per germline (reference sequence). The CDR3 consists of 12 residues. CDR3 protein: CASSFTGSQAFF. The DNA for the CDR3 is TGTGCCAGCAGTTTTACCGGCAGTCAAGCTTTCTTT.

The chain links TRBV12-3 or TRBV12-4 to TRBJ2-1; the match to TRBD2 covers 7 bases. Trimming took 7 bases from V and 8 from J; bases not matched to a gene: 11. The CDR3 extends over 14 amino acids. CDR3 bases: TGTGCCAGCAAACTAGCGATGGCCTGGGATGAGCAGTTCTTC. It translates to CASKLAMAWDEQFF.

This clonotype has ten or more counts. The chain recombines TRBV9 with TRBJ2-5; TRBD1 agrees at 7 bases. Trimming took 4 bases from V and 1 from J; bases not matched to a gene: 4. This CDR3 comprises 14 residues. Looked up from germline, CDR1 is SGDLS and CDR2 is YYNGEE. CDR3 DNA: TGTGCCAGCAGCCGCGGACAGGTCCAAGAGACCCAGTACTTC. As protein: CASSRGQVQETQYF.

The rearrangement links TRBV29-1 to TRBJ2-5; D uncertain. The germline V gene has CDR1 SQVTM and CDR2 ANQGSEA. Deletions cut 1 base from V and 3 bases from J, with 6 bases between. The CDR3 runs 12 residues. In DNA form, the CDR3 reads TGCAGCGTTGAAGCAGTAAAAGAGACCCAGTACTTC. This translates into CSVEAVKETQYF.

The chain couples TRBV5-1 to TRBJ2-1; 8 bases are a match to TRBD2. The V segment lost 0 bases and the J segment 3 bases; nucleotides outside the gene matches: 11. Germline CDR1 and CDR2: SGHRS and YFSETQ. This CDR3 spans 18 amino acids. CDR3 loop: CASSLDGVGGRRYNEQFF. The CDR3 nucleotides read TGCGCCAGCAGCTTGGACGGGGTGGGCGGGAGGCGCTACAATGAGCAGTTCTTC.

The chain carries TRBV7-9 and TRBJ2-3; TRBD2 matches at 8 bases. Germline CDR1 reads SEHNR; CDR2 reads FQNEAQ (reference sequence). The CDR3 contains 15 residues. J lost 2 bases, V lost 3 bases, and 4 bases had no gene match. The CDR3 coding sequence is TGTGCCAGCAGCTTCACTAGCGGAACCACAGATACGCAGTATTTT. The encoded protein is CASSFTSGTTDTQYF.

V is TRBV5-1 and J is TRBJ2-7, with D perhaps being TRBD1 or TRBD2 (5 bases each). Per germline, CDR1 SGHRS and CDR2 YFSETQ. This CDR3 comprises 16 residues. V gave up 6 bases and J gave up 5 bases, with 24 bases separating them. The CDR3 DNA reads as TGCGCCAGCATCTTCGGGACGGCCTACCTCCTCGACGAGCAGTACTTC. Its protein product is CASIFGTAYLLDEQYF. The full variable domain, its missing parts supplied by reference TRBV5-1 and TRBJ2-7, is KAGVTQTPRYLIKTRGQQVTLSCSPISGHRSVSWYQQTPGQGLQFLFEYFSETQRNKGNFPGRFSGRQFSNSRSEMNVSTLELGDSALYLCASIFGTAYLLDEQYFGPGTRLTVT.

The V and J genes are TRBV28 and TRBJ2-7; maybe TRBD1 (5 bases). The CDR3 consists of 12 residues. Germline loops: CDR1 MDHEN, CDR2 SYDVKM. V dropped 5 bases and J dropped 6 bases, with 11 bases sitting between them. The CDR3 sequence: CASSSSGFEQYF. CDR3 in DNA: TGTGCCAGCAGTAGCTCAGGGTTCGAGCAGTACTTC.

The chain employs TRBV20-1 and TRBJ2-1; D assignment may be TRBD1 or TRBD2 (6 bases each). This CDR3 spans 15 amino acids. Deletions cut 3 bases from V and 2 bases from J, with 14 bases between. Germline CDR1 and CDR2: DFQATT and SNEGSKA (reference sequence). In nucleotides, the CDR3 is TGCAGTGCTAGTCGGGGGCCCAGCCCCTACAATGAGCAGTTCTTC. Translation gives CSASRGPSPYNEQFF.

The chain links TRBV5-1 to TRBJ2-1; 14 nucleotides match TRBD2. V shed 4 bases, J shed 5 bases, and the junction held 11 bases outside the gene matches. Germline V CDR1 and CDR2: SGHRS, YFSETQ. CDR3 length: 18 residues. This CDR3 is CASSHSRTSGGRNNEQFF. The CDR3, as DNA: TGCGCCAGCAGCCACTCACGGACTAGCGGGGGGCGAAACAATGAGCAGTTCTTC. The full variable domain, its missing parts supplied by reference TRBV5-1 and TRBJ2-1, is KAGVTQTPRYLIKTRGQQVTLSCSPISGHRSVSWYQQTPGQGLQFLFEYFSETQRNKGNFPGRFSGRQFSNSRSEMNVSTLELGDSALYLCASSHSRTSGGRNNEQFFGPGTRLTVL.

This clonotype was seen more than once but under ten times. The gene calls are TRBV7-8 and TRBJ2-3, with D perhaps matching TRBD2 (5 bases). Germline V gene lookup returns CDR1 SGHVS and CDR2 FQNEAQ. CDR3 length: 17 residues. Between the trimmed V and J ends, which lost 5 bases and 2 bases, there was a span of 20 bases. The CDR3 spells CASSATSLRLFTDTQYF. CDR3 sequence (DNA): TGTGCCAGCAGCGCTACTAGTCTCCGCTTATTCACAGATACGCAGTATTTT.